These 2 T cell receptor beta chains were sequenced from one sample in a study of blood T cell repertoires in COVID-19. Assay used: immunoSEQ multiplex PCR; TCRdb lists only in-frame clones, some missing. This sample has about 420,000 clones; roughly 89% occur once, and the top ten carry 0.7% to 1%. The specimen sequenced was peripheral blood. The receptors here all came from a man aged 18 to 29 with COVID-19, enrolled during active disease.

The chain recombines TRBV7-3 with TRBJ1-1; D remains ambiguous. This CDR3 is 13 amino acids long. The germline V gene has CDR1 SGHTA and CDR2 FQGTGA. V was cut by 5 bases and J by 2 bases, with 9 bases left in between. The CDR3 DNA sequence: TGTGCCAGCAGCCCGAACAGTAACACTGAAGCTTTCTTT. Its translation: CASSPNSNTEAFF. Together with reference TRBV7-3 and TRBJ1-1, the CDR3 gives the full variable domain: GAGVSQTPSNKVTEKGKYVELRCDPISGHTALYWYRQSLGQGPEFLIYFQGTGAADDSGLPNDRFFAVRPEGSVSTLKIQRTERGDSAVYLCASSPNSNTEAFFGQGTRLTVV.

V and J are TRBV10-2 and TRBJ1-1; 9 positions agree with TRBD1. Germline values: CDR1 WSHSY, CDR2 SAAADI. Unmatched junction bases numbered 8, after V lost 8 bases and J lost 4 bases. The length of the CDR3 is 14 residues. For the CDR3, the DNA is TGCGCCAGCGGCACAGGGGGCGCCGTCACTGAAGCTTTCTTT. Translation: CASGTGGAVTEAFF.